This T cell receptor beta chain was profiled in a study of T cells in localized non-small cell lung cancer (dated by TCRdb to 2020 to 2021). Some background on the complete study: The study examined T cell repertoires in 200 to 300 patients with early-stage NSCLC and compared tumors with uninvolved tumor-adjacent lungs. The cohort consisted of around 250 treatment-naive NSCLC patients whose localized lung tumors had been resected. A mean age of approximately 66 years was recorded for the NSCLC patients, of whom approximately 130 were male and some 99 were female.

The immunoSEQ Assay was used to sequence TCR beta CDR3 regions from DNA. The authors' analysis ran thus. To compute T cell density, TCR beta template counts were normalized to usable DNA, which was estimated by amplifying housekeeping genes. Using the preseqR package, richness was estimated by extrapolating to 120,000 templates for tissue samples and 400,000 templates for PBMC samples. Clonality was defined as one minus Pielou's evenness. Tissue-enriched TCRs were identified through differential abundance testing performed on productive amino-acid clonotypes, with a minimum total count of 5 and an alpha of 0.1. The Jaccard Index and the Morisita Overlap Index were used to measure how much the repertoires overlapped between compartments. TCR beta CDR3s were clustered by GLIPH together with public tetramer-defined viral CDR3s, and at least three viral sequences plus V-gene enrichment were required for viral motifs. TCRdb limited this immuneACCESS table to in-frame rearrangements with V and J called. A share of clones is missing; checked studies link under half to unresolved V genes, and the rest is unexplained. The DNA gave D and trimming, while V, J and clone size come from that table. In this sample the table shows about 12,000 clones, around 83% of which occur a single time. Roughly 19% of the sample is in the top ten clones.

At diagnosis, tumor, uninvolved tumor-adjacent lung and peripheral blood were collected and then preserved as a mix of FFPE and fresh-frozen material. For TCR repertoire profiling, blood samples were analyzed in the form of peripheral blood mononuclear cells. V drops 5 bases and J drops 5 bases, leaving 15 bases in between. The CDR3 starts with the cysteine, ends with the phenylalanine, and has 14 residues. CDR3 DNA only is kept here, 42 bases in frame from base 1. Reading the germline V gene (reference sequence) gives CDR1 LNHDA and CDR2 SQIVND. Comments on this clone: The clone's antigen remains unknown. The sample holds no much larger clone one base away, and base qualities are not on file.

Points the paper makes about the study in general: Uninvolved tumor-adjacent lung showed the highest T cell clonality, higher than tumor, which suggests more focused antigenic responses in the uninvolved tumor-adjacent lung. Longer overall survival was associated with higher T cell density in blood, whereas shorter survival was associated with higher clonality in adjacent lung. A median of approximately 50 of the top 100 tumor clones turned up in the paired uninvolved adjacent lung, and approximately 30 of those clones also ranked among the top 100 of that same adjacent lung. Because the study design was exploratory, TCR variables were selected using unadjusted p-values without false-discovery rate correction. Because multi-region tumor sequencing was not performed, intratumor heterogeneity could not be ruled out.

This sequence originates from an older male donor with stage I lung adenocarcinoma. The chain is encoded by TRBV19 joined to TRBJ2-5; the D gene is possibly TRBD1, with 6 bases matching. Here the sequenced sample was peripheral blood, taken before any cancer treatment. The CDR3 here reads CASSRTGFGETQYF. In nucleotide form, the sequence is TGTGCCAGTAGTCGAACAGGGTTTGGCGAGACCCAGTACTTC.